A selection of T cell receptor beta chains follows, all from one sample in a study of blood T cell repertoires in COVID-19. Data came from immunoSEQ multiplex PCR; TCRdb stores just in-frame clones and leaves some out. The data show around 300,000 clones, roughly 87% seen once. Sequenced material: peripheral blood. The receptors were sampled from a young man with active or convalescent COVID-19. CDR3s include the opening cysteine and the closing phenylalanine or tryptophan. A D gene is named only where the DNA matches it firmly. Some rows mark clone size as missing; the rest say once, few, many or name a class of expanded clone.

j_call clone_size v_call d_call cdr3_nt cdr3_aa
TRBJ1-1 . TRBV2 . TGTGCCAGCAGTGAAGCGCTTCCAGGGACTGAAGCTTTCTTT CASSEALPGTEAFF
TRBJ2-2 . TRBV24-1 TRBD1 TGTGCCACCAGTGATCGGACAGGGGAAGTCGGGGAGCTGTTTTTT CATSDRTGEVGELFF
TRBJ2-5 . TRBV5-1 TRBD2 TGCGCCAGCAGCTGGGGCGGGAGGGCCCAAGAGACCCAGTACTTC CASSWGGRAQETQYF
TRBJ1-5 . TRBV9 TRBD1 TGTGCCAGCAGCGGCGACAGGGGGCAGGGTCAGCCCCAGCATTTT CASSGDRGQGQPQHF
TRBJ1-2 . TRBV9 . TGTGCCAGCAGCGCTCACTCTGGCTACACCTTC CASSAHSGYTF
TRBJ2-7 . TRBV7-9 . TGTGCCAGCAGCGGCCGGGACTGGGAGCAGCAGTACTTC CASSGRDWEQQYF
TRBJ1-2 . TRBV9 . TGTGCCAGCAAGGACAGAAGCAATGGCTACACCTTC CASKDRSNGYTF
TRBJ1-2 . TRBV7-9 TRBD1 TGTGCCAGCCAAAACACCGGGACAGGGGGGAATGGCTACACCTTC CASQNTGTGGNGYTF
TRBJ2-1 . TRBV28 TRBD1 TGTGCCAGCAGTTTATTAGGGACAGTTGATGAGCAGTTCTTC CASSLLGTVDEQFF
TRBJ2-2 . TRBV4-3 TRBD2 TGCGCCAGCAGCCAAGGCCTAGCGGGGGGTTATACCGGGGAGCTGTTTTTT CASSQGLAGGYTGELFF
TRBJ1-1 . TRBV7-9 . TGTGCCAGCAGCTACCCCGTCGGAGGTTTTAACACTGAAGCTTTCTTT CASSYPVGGFNTEAFF
TRBJ2-5 . TRBV27 TRBD2 TGTGCCAGCCGGGGGGTGGAGGAGACCCAGTACTTC CASRGVEETQYF
TRBJ2-7 . TRBV19 TRBD1 TGTGCCAGTTCTACAGGGGGCTACGAGCAGTACTTC CASSTGGYEQYF
TRBJ1-2 once TRBV30 . TGTGCCTGGAGTGATCAAGAAATAGACTATGGCTACACCTTC CAWSDQEIDYGYTF
TRBJ2-1 . TRBV2 . TGTGCCGGACGGGGTGGGAGTTTCAATGAGCAGTTCTTC CAGRGGSFNEQFF
TRBJ2-3 . TRBV24-1 . TGTGCCACCTCCGGTGTGGGCACAGATACGCAGTATTTT CATSGVGTDTQYF
TRBJ1-5 . TRBV2 . TGTGCCAGCAGCGCGACATCAGGATATCAGCCCCAGCATTTT CASSATSGYQPQHF
TRBJ1-6 . TRBV2 TRBD1 TGTGCCAGCACTTCCACAGGGGATAATTCACCCCTCCACTTT CASTSTGDNSPLHF
TRBJ2-1 . TRBV18 . TGTGCCAGCTCATTCGCGGGAAAGGACAATGAGCAGTTCTTC CASSFAGKDNEQFF
TRBJ2-1 . TRBV18 TRBD2 TGTGCCAGCTCACCAAGGCGGGAGGGAATTAGGAATGAGCAGTTCTTC CASSPRREGIRNEQFF
TRBJ2-3 . TRBV5-1 TRBD1 TGCGCCAGCAGCTTTCTAGGACAGGTCACAGATACGCAGTATTTT CASSFLGQVTDTQYF
TRBJ2-7 . TRBV7-8 . TGTGCCAGCAGCCCCCGCTATTACGAGCAGTACTTC CASSPRYYEQYF
TRBJ2-7 few TRBV6-4 TRBD1 TGTGCCAGGGGACAGTACGAGCAGTACTTC CARGQYEQYF
TRBJ1-5 . TRBV27 . TGTGCCAGCAGTTCGAGACAAGATCAGCCCCAGCATTTT CASSSRQDQPQHF
TRBJ1-5 . TRBV23-1 TRBD1 TGCGCCAGCAGTACCCGCTACAGGGGGCGAAACAATCAGCCCCAGCATTTT CASSTRYRGRNNQPQHF
TRBJ2-7 . TRBV5-1 . TGCGCCAGCAGCTTGGTCAGGGGAGGGGACGAGCAGTACTTC CASSLVRGGDEQYF
TRBJ2-2 . TRBV27 TRBD1 TGTGCCAGCGGACCCTTAGGGGGCTGGTCCGGGGAGCTGTTTTTT CASGPLGGWSGELFF